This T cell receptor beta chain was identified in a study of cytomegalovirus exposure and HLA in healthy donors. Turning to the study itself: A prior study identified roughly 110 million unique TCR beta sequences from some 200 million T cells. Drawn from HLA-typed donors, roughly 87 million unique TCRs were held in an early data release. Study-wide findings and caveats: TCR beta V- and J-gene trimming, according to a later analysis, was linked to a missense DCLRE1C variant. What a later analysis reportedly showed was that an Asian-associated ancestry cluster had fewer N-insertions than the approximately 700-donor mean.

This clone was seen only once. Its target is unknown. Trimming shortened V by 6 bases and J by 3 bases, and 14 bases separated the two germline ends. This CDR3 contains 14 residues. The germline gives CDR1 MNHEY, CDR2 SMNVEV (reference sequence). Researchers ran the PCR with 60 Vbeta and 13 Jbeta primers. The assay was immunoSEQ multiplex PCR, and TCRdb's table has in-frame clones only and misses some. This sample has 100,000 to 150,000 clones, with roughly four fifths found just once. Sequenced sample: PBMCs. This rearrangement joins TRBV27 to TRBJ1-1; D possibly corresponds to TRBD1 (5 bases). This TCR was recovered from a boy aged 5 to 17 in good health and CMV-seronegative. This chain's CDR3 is CASSTGREDTEAFF. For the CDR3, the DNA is TGTGCCAGCAGCACGGGCAGGGAGGACACTGAAGCTTTCTTT.